This is a list of T cell receptor beta chains from one sample in a study of T cells in Graves' hyperthyroidism and ophthalmopathy. One entry per CDR3 protein, called by TCRdb with MiXCR from the multiplex PCR reads. This table holds 300,000 to 450,000 distinct CDR3 sequences, about 15% found once. The sequenced material came from blood. Receptor source: a woman in her fifties or sixties with Graves' hyperthyroidism. Each CDR3 is given with its conserved first and last residue. D genes are given only for firm matches. Clone sizes are given selectively: once, few, many, or a class where the clone is expanded.

CDR3nt	CDR3aa	j_gene	abundance	d_gene	v_gene
TGTGCCAGCAGCTTACGCTCTGCTCGCACAGATACGCAGTATTTT	CASSLRSARTDTQYF	TRBJ2-3	many	NA	TRBV11-2
TGTGCCAGCAGTTTATTAGCTTACACTGAAGCTTTCTTT	CASSLLAYTEAFF	TRBJ1-1	many	NA	TRBV27
TGTGCCAGCAGCGCCCCTAGGACAGGTAACACTGAAGCTTTCTTT	CASSAPRTGNTEAFF	TRBJ1-1	NA	TRBD1	TRBV7-9
TGTGCCAGCAGTAAAAACCGGGACAGGGGGCGCCGCGGCCAAGAGACCCAGTACTTC	CASSKNRDRGRRGQETQYF	TRBJ2-5	NA	TRBD1	TRBV6-1
TGTGCCAGCAGCCCTCCACAGGGGGAGGCCACCGGGGAGCTGTTTTTT	CASSPPQGEATGELFF	TRBJ2-2	NA	TRBD1	TRBV11-2
TGTGCCTGGAACCCATTGGACGGGGGCTCCACAGATACGCAGTATTTT	CAWNPLDGGSTDTQYF	TRBJ2-3	few	NA	TRBV30
TGTGCCAGCAGTGCTACAGGGGCTGGCTACACCTTC	CASSATGAGYTF	TRBJ1-2	many	TRBD1	TRBV28
TGTGCCAGCAGACCCGCCGGCACAGATACGCAGTATTTT	CASRPAGTDTQYF	TRBJ2-3	NA	NA	TRBV6-1
TGTGCCAGCAGTTCGGGACTGCATGGAAACACCATATATTTT	CASSSGLHGNTIYF	TRBJ1-3	few	NA	TRBV6-1
TGTGCCAGCTCCTACGGGGGGGCAGGGGGGGGAGAAGGGCAGTACTTC	CASSYGGAGGGEGQYF	TRBJ2-7	NA	NA	TRBV6-1
TGTGCCAGCAGTTACCCCAGTAACACAGGGACCGCAGGGCAGCCCCAGCATTTT	CASSYPSNTGTAGQPQHF	TRBJ1-5	many	NA	TRBV6-5
TGTGCCAGCAGCCAAGGAGGAGGGTATGGCTACACCTTC	CASSQGGGYGYTF	TRBJ1-2	many	NA	TRBV3-1
TGTGCCAGCAGCTTACGTAGCCCCCGGGGGCCACACGAGCAGTACTTC	CASSLRSPRGPHEQYF	TRBJ2-7	many	NA	TRBV11-3
TGCAGTGCTAGAAAACCAGCAGGTAGCACAGATACGCAGTATTTT	CSARKPAGSTDTQYF	TRBJ2-3	many	NA	TRBV20-1
TGTGCCAGCTCACCACGGACAGGTGCTGAAGCTTTCTTT	CASSPRTGAEAFF	TRBJ1-1	NA	TRBD1	TRBV18